The next 29 T cell receptor beta chains were all read from a single sample in a study of radiotherapy plus CTLA-4 blockade in lung cancer. TCRdb's table, derived via immunoSEQ multiplex PCR, lists solely in-frame clones and lacks some. The sample consists of more than 40,000 clones, roughly three quarters of them appearing once. Material: peripheral blood, obtained from a patient treated with radiotherapy plus ipilimumab. These TCRs come from a human donor with non-small cell lung cancer who had stable disease on radiotherapy plus ipilimumab.

The gene calls are TRBV15 and TRBJ1-1; no reliable D call. CDR3 length: 13 amino acids. Trimming took off 0 bases at V and 6 bases at J, with 8 bases between the two ends. The V gene's germline CDR1 is LNHNV and CDR2 YYDKDF (reference sequence). The CDR3 protein is CATSRDPHSEAFF. Written as DNA, the CDR3 is TGTGCCACCAGCAGAGATCCCCACTCTGAAGCTTTCTTT.

The V and J genes are TRBV19 and TRBJ2-1; D is unclear. Trimming pared 6 bases from V and 6 bases from J, leaving 12 bases between. The CDR3 loop spans 13 amino acids. In germline, CDR1 is LNHDA, CDR2 SQIVND (reference sequence). The CDR3 protein is CASSPPGVNEQFF. The CDR3 nucleotides read TGTGCCAGTAGCCCCCCGGGTGTCAATGAGCAGTTCTTC.

V gene TRBV5-1 combines with J gene TRBJ2-7; D is unclear. V lost 0 bases to trimming and J lost 7 bases, with 11 bases between them. Germline-derived CDR1 and CDR2 are SGHRS and YFSETQ. There are 13 residues in the CDR3. CDR3 coding DNA: TGCGCCAGCAGCTTGGAAGGTTTACGGGAGCAGTACTTC. This encodes CASSLEGLREQYF.

This clone was observed a few times. The chain combines TRBV6-5 with TRBJ1-5, with D uncertain. Trimming removed 5 bases at V and 2 bases at J, with 10 bases between. Germline lookup yields CDR1 MNHEY and CDR2 SVGAGI. CDR3 length: 14 amino acids. In nucleotides, the CDR3 is TGTGCCAGCAGTGAACCAAGGGGCAATCAGCCCCAGCATTTT. Amino acid sequence: CASSEPRGNQPQHF.

The rearrangement links TRBV27 to TRBJ1-2, with unresolved D. Germline V CDR1 and CDR2: MNHEY, SMNVEV (reference sequence). The CDR3 is 13 residues long. Trimming took off 2 bases at V and 3 bases at J, with 7 bases between the two ends. The DNA for the CDR3 is TGTGCCAGCAGTTTAGGCGCTTACTATGGCTACACCTTC. Translated: CASSLGAYYGYTF.

Remarks on this clone: Other DNA sequences in this specimen translate into the identical CDR3. The CDR3 sequence: CASSLRQGITEAFF. The CDR3 DNA is TGTGCCAGCAGTCTCCGACAGGGGATCACTGAAGCTTTCTTT. The chain uses TRBV27 and TRBJ1-1; TRBD1 matches 8 bases. This CDR3 region has 14 residues. V lost 5 bases, J lost 4 bases, and 6 bases stayed unmatched. The V gene's germline CDR1 is MNHEY and CDR2 SMNVEV (reference sequence).

This clone was detected only a few times. The chain recombines TRBV6-5 with TRBJ1-1; 7 bases line up with TRBD1. The V segment lost 5 bases and the J segment 0 bases; nucleotides outside the gene matches: 6. This CDR3 comprises 15 residues. Germline V gives CDR1 MNHEY, CDR2 SVGAGI. The CDR3 DNA reads TGTGCCAGCAGTCCTAAACAGGGGATGAACACTGAAGCTTTCTTT. This encodes CASSPKQGMNTEAFF.

J is TRBJ2-7 and V is TRBV21-1. TRBV21-1 is designated a pseudogene. CDR3 size: 15 residues. CDR3 amino acids: CASRRKGPPDYEQYF. CDR3 DNA: TGTGCCAGCAGGCGCAAGGGACCCCCGGACTACGAGCAGTACTTC.

The chain uses TRBV7-8 and TRBJ1-2; D not certain. V was shortened by 2 bases and J by 3 bases, with 13 bases between the two germline ends. Germline V gene data show CDR1 as SGHVS and CDR2 as FQNEAQ. The CDR3 loop spans 15 amino acids. The CDR3 DNA follows: TGTGCCAGCAGCTTAAAAGCCCCAGGCGACTATGGCTACACCTTC. This gives the protein CASSLKAPGDYGYTF. Full variable domain (outside the CDR3, taken from reference TRBV7-8 and TRBJ1-2): GAGVSQSPRYKVAKRGQDVALRCDPISGHVSLFWYQQALGQGPEFLTYFQNEAQLDKSGLPSDRFFAERPEGSVSTLKIQRTQQEDSAVYLCASSLKAPGDYGYTFGSGTRLTVV.

The chain combines TRBV28 with TRBJ1-6; D remains unclear. Germline V gene lookup returns CDR1 MDHEN and CDR2 SYDVKM. Trimming shortened V by 1 base and J by 7 bases, and 2 bases separated the two germline ends. CDR3 size: 12 residues. The CDR3 reads CASSLSNSPLHF. CDR3 bases: TGTGCCAGCAGTTTATCCAATTCACCCCTCCACTTT.

This chain joins TRBV2 and TRBJ2-3; the D gene is possibly TRBD2 (7 bases). Between the trimmed V and J ends, which lost 4 bases and 5 bases, there was a span of 22 bases. CDR3 length equals 17 residues. CDR1 is SNHLY, CDR2 FYNNEI, per germline. The CDR3 coding sequence is TGTGCCAGCAGTGGACCCCCTCGGACTAGAGGGGGAGATACGCAGTATTTT. The encoded protein is CASSGPPRTRGGDTQYF.

This clone occurred once. The genes are TRBV7-8 and TRBJ2-2, with 8 bases fitting TRBD1. The CDR3 extends over 15 amino acids. J was trimmed by 1 base and V by 5 bases; bases with no gene match: 3. Germline CDR1 reads SGHVS; CDR2 reads FQNEAQ. Here the CDR3 reads CASSQGAGNTGELFF. CDR3 sequence (DNA): TGTGCCAGCAGCCAGGGGGCCGGGAACACCGGGGAGCTGTTTTTT.

The rearrangement uses TRBV7-2 and TRBJ1-3; 7 bases match TRBD1. CDR1 is SGHTA and CDR2 is FQGNSA in the germline V gene. V was clipped by 4 bases and J by 0 bases; unmatched bases: 3. The CDR3 has 15 amino acids. CDR3 bases: TGTGCCAGCAGCTGGGGACAGCTCTCTGGAAACACCATATATTTT. It yields the protein CASSWGQLSGNTIYF.

This chain joins TRBV5-4 and TRBJ2-5; D remains unclear. The V end lost 2 bases, the J end lost 0 bases, and 14 bases lay between the germline ends. Germline CDR1 and CDR2: SGHNT and YYREEE (reference sequence). CDR3 length: 16 residues. The CDR3 reads CASSLEIGRNQETQYF. CDR3 in DNA: TGTGCCAGCAGCTTAGAGATTGGCAGGAACCAAGAGACCCAGTACTTC.

This chain links TRBV19 with TRBJ1-5; D not resolved. This CDR3 is built from 12 residues. Germline V CDR1 and CDR2: LNHDA, SQIVND (reference sequence). The ends were cut back, 5 bases at V and 4 bases at J, with 6 bases in the middle. The CDR3 bases are TGTGCCAGTAGTTATGGGAATCAGCCCCAGCATTTT. Translating it yields CASSYGNQPQHF.

The chain uses TRBV4-1 and TRBJ1-1; D perhaps matches TRBD1 (6 bases). The CDR3 is 18 residues long. Germline assignment: CDR1 MGHRA and CDR2 YSYEKL. Trimming left V 5 bases short and J 3 bases short, with 25 bases between. The CDR3 loop reads CASSSRLGSGGGDTEAFF. Written as DNA, the CDR3 is TGCGCCAGCAGCAGTCGGTTGGGTAGCGGAGGGGGGGACACTGAAGCTTTCTTT.

The rearrangement links TRBV5-4 to TRBJ2-2; D is undetermined. The V and J ends lost 0 bases and 2 bases respectively, with 8 bases between them. This CDR3 has 15 residues. Germline V gives CDR1 SGHNT, CDR2 YYREEE (reference sequence). The CDR3 sequence is CASSLVNRNTGELFF. The CDR3 DNA reads as TGTGCCAGCAGCTTGGTGAACAGAAACACCGGGGAGCTGTTTTTT.

The chain employs TRBV7-2 and TRBJ1-2; TRBD1 agrees at 8 bases. V lost 2 bases to trimming and J lost 4 bases; unmatched junction nucleotides: 9. Germline lookup yields CDR1 SGHTA and CDR2 FQGNSA. The CDR3 is 16 amino acids. DNA of the CDR3: TGTGCCAGCAGCTTAAAGCGGGACAGGAGATCCTATGGCTACACCTTC. It translates to CASSLKRDRRSYGYTF.

As concerns this clone: The junction departs from the called germline gene at one end, perhaps through a read error. The rearrangement uses TRBV19 and TRBJ2-2; possibly TRBD1 for D (6 bases). CDR1 and CDR2 (germline): LNHDA, SQIVND (reference sequence). This CDR3 contains 16 residues. The CDR3 protein is CANSINRVLSAGELFF. CDR3 coding DNA: TGTGCCAATAGTATCAACAGGGTGTTGAGCGCCGGGGAGCTGTTTTTT.

The J gene is TRBJ2-1, the V gene TRBV7-2; TRBD2 aligns across 11 bases. Germline values: CDR1 SGHTA, CDR2 FQGNSA. The length of the CDR3 is 17 residues. Trimming removed 1 base from V and 4 bases from J; junction bases left unmatched: 6. The CDR3 sequence: CASSLEGASGGYNEQFF. CDR3 DNA sequence: TGTGCCAGCAGCTTAGAAGGTGCTAGCGGGGGGTACAATGAGCAGTTCTTC.

The rearrangement uses TRBV19 and TRBJ1-2; D may be TRBD1 (6 bases). Germline CDR1 and CDR2: LNHDA and SQIVND (reference sequence). The V and J ends lost 7 bases and 4 bases respectively, with 28 bases between them. The CDR3 runs to 18 residues. CDR3 protein: CASNDGATGTSSSYGYTF. In nucleotides, the CDR3 is TGTGCCAGTAACGATGGGGCTACAGGGACGTCCTCTAGCTATGGCTACACCTTC.

The gene calls are TRBV19 and TRBJ1-1; TRBD1 matches at 7 bases. The CDR3 is made up of 14 amino acids. The germline CDR1 and CDR2 sequences are LNHDA and SQIVND (reference sequence). Germline trimming cut 7 bases from V and 4 bases from J; bases unmatched to any gene: 9. CDR3 sequence reads: CASNTRQGGTEAFF. CDR3 bases: TGTGCCAGTAATACCCGACAGGGAGGCACTGAAGCTTTCTTT. Drawing the rest from reference TRBV19 and TRBJ1-1, the complete variable domain is DGGITQSPKYLFRKEGQNVTLSCEQNLNHDAMYWYRQDPGQGLRLIYYSQIVNDFQKGDIAEGYSVSREKKESFPLTVTSAQKNPTAFYLCASNTRQGGTEAFFGQGTRLTVV.

This chain joins TRBV2 and TRBJ1-1, with 10 bases aligning to TRBD1. V lost 6 bases, J lost 4 bases, and 8 bases stayed unmatched. The germline CDR1 and CDR2 sequences are SNHLY and FYNNEI. The CDR3 loop spans 15 amino acids. The CDR3 region is CASSPDRGRGTEAFF. CDR3 DNA sequence: TGTGCCAGCAGCCCAGACAGGGGGCGAGGCACTGAAGCTTTCTTT. Full variable domain (outside the CDR3, taken from reference TRBV2 and TRBJ1-1): EPEVTQTPSHQVTQMGQEVILRCVPISNHLYFYWYRQILGQKVEFLVSFYNNEISEKSEIFDDQFSVERPDGSNFTLKIRSTKLEDSAMYFCASSPDRGRGTEAFFGQGTRLTVV.

The chain carries TRBV2 and TRBJ1-2; 7 bases line up with TRBD1. V lost 3 bases, J lost 7 bases, and 8 bases stayed unmatched. The CDR3 covers 14 residues. The germline V gene encodes CDR1 SNHLY and CDR2 FYNNEI. In DNA form, the CDR3 reads TGTGCCAGCAGTGACCCCAAGACAGGGACTGGCTACACCTTC. Amino acids: CASSDPKTGTGYTF. Combining the CDR3 with reference TRBV2 and TRBJ1-2 gives the whole variable domain EPEVTQTPSHQVTQMGQEVILRCVPISNHLYFYWYRQILGQKVEFLVSFYNNEISEKSEIFDDQFSVERPDGSNFTLKIRSTKLEDSAMYFCASSDPKTGTGYTFGSGTRLTVV.

J is TRBJ1-2 and V is TRBV6-1; D gene unclear. Germline assignment: CDR1 MNHNS and CDR2 SASEGT. Trimming shortened V by 0 bases and J by 4 bases, and 15 bases separated the two germline ends. The CDR3 runs to 16 residues. The CDR3 sequence is CASSEASASHSYGYTF. The CDR3 DNA is TGTGCCAGCAGTGAAGCTAGTGCCAGCCATTCCTATGGCTACACCTTC.

This chain links TRBV6-1 with TRBJ2-6, with D perhaps matching TRBD1 (6 bases). The CDR3 loop spans 14 amino acids. Trimming left V 5 bases short and J 4 bases short, with 9 bases between. CDR1 is MNHNS and CDR2 is SASEGT in the germline V gene. CDR3 protein: CASSNRVGANVLTF. The DNA for the CDR3 is TGTGCCAGCAGTAACAGGGTGGGGGCCAACGTCCTGACTTTC.

The rearrangement uses TRBV11-2 and TRBJ1-1; 7 bases line up with TRBD1. This CDR3 contains 17 residues. Germline V gene lookup returns CDR1 SGHAT and CDR2 FQNNGV. Unmatched junction bases numbered 17, after V lost 5 bases and J lost 5 bases. CDR3 coding DNA: TGTGCCAGCAGCACCCGACAGGGAGGTCTTCTCGGTACTGAAGCTTTCTTT. It is translated as CASSTRQGGLLGTEAFF.

This chain connects TRBV19 to TRBJ1-3; no reliable D call. Trimming shortened V by 0 bases and J by 0 bases, and 6 bases separated the two germline ends. The CDR3 is 15 residues long. Per the germline V gene, CDR1 is LNHDA and CDR2 is SQIVND (reference sequence). CDR3 protein: CASSIDGSSGNTIYF. CDR3 sequence (DNA): TGTGCCAGTAGTATAGACGGCTCCTCTGGAAACACCATATATTTT.

The rearrangement uses TRBV5-6 and TRBJ2-2; D not resolved. Trimming stripped 0 bases from V and 6 bases from J, with 9 bases between. Germline V CDR1 and CDR2: SGHDT, YYEEEE. CDR3 length equals 14 residues. The CDR3 coding sequence is TGTGCCAGCAGCTTGGCCAAAGGGTCCGGGGAGCTGTTTTTT. It encodes CASSLAKGSGELFF.